These 3 T cell receptor beta chains originate from one sample sequenced in a study of response to subunit inactivated influenza vaccine. TCRdb analysed the RT-PCR reads with MiXCR anew, one entry per CDR3 protein. The table shows about 480,000 distinct CDR3 sequences, with roughly 13% occurring only once. Sequenced material: PBMCs from blood, taken roughly 48 days after vaccination. The origin of the receptors is a middle-aged man who received an inactivated influenza vaccine.

The table lists this clonotype with many counts. V usage is TRBV6-5 and J usage is TRBJ2-7; 7 nucleotides agree with TRBD2. This CDR3 is built from 17 residues. V lost 0 bases, J lost 3 bases, and 11 bases stayed unmatched. Germline V gives CDR1 MNHEY, CDR2 SVGAGI. The CDR3 spells CASSYSALAPYDYEQYF. CDR3 in DNA: TGTGCCAGCAGTTACTCCGCACTAGCGCCATATGACTACGAGCAGTACTTC.

This clonotype was recorded many times. J is TRBJ2-7 and V is TRBV6-5; no definite D call. V lost 3 bases to trimming and J lost 0 bases, with 9 bases between them. The germline V gene has CDR1 MNHEY and CDR2 SVGAGI. This CDR3 has 14 amino acids. CDR3 protein: CASSYLSGSYEQYF. In DNA, the CDR3 is TGTGCCAGCAGTTATTTGTCAGGCTCCTACGAGCAGTACTTC.

This clonotype has just one count. DNA for the CDR3: TGTGCCAGCAGCTTCACGACAGGGCTCCAAGAGACCCAGTACTTC. Translated: CASSFTTGLQETQYF. The V and J genes are TRBV7-8 and TRBJ2-5; 7 nucleotides line up with TRBD1. Germline V gives CDR1 SGHVS, CDR2 FQNEAQ. The CDR3 has 15 residues. Trimming removed 3 bases from V and 1 base from J; junction bases left unmatched: 5.